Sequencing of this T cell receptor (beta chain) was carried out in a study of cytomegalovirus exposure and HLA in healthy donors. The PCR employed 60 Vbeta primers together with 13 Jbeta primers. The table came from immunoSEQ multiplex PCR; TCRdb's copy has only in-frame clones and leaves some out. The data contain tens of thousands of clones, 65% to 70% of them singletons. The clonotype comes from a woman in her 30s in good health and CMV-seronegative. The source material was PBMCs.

CDR3 sequence (DNA): TGTGCCTGGAGTGTAGCGGGGGGGCTGGATACGCAGTATTTT. Translated, it gives CAWSVAGGLDTQYF. This sequence joins TRBV30 and TRBJ2-3, with TRBD2 matching 10 bases. The germline V gene encodes CDR1 GTSNPN and CDR2 SVGIG (reference sequence). Unmatched junction bases numbered 3, after V lost 0 bases and J lost 6 bases. This CDR3 contains 14 residues. The variable domain in full, with the rest retrieved from reference TRBV30 and TRBJ2-3, is SQTIHQWPATLVQPVGSPLSLECTVEGTSNPNLYWYRQAAGRGLQLLFYSVGIGQISSEVPQNLSASRPQDRQFILSSKKLLLSDSGFYLCAWSVAGGLDTQYFGPGTRLTVL.